Listed here are 7 T cell receptor beta chains from one sample, sequenced in a study of shared clonotypes between healthy human individuals. The table came from immunoSEQ multiplex PCR; TCRdb's copy has only in-frame clones and leaves some out. Here the sample spans roughly 2,500,000 clones, under 95% being singletons. Sequenced material: naive CD4+ T cells from PBMCs. Subset reported: CD45RA+ positively selected. Receptors were obtained from a man aged 18-30 years in good health. Some clones in this sample may be carry-over from other donors' samples.

The J gene is TRBJ2-7, the V gene TRBV5-8; TRBD1 matches 10 bases. The CDR3 is 16 residues long. The germline V gene has CDR1 SGHTS and CDR2 YDEGEE. V lost 1 base to trimming and J lost 6 bases; unmatched junction nucleotides: 10. CDR3 protein: CASSLRRDRGKGEQYF. The CDR3 DNA reads as TGTGCCAGCAGCTTGCGACGGGACAGGGGAAAAGGCGAGCAGTACTTC.

V is TRBV11-1 and J is TRBJ2-3, with D unresolved. The CDR3 is 13 residues long. Germline lookup yields CDR1 SGHAT and CDR2 FQDESV (reference sequence). The germline V and J ends were trimmed by 0 bases and 0 bases, with 1 base remaining between them. This CDR3 reads CASSLASTDTQYF. The DNA of the CDR3 is TGTGCCAGCAGCTTAGCTAGCACAGATACGCAGTATTTT.

This sequence joins TRBV6-1 and TRBJ2-7; 11 nucleotides match TRBD1. V trimming: 4 bases; J trimming: 3 bases; junction bases outside the gene matches: 5. CDR1 is MNHNS, CDR2 SASEGT, per germline. CDR3 length: 15 amino acids. CDR3 in DNA: TGTGCCAGCAGTGGCCGGGACAGGGGGGACTACGAGCAGTACTTC. This sequence encodes CASSGRDRGDYEQYF.

The CDR3 here is CASSKDYTSRGYGYTF. Written as DNA, the CDR3 is TGTGCCAGCAGCAAAGACTACACCTCCCGGGGCTATGGCTACACCTTC. The chain carries TRBV21-1 and TRBJ1-2. TRBV21-1 is a pseudogene segment. The CDR3 totals 16 residues.

This chain connects TRBV19 to TRBJ1-2, with D possibly matching TRBD1 (6 bases). CDR3 length: 17 residues. Trimming stripped 5 bases from V and 0 bases from J, with 19 bases between. From germline, CDR1 is LNHDA and CDR2 SQIVND (reference sequence). The CDR3 loop reads CASSSGQGRRPNYGYTF. The CDR3 nucleotides read TGTGCCAGTAGTTCGGGACAAGGGAGAAGACCTAACTATGGCTACACCTTC.

J is TRBJ2-7 and V is TRBV19; possibly TRBD1 or TRBD2 for D (6 bases each). The CDR3 is made up of 15 amino acids. The V gene lost 6 bases and the J gene lost 1 base, with 16 bases spanning the gap. Germline lookup yields CDR1 LNHDA and CDR2 SQIVND (reference sequence). The DNA of the CDR3 is TGTGCCAGTAGCCCGATGGGGGGCGCTTCCTACGAGCAGTACTTC. Encoded protein: CASSPMGGASYEQYF.

This clone has a single count. This sequence joins TRBV28 and TRBJ2-7; D is uncertain. The CDR3 runs to 13 residues. Trimming shortened V by 8 bases and J by 6 bases, and 17 bases separated the two germline ends. Germline V gene data show CDR1 as MDHEN and CDR2 as SYDVKM. The CDR3 sequence: CASAGGFAGEQYF. DNA of the CDR3: TGTGCCAGCGCCGGCGGTTTTGCCGGCGAGCAGTACTTC.